The clone carrying this T cell receptor beta chain was seen a few times. The antigen is not known. V was clipped by 0 bases and J by 0 bases, with 6 bases between them. Germline V gene sequence: CDR1 MGHRA, CDR2 YSYEKL. CDR3 size: 15 residues. The source of the sample is a study of cytomegalovirus exposure and HLA in healthy donors. Notes on the study in general: Roughly even sequencing depth across donors was the assumption behind the presence/absence analyses.

The primer mix had 60 Vbeta and 13 Jbeta primers. Here immunoSEQ multiplex PCR was the method, and the copy in TCRdb shows in-frame clones only, minus some. The sample lists 150,000 to 200,000 clones; 70% to 90% were seen once. This sequence was found in a man between 18 and 29 years old in good health and CMV-seropositive. The chain couples TRBV4-1 to TRBJ1-3; no clear D. Sequencing used PBMCs. CDR3 protein: CASSQEEASGNTIYF. The CDR3 DNA sequence: TGCGCCAGCAGCCAAGAGGAGGCCTCTGGAAACACCATATATTTT.